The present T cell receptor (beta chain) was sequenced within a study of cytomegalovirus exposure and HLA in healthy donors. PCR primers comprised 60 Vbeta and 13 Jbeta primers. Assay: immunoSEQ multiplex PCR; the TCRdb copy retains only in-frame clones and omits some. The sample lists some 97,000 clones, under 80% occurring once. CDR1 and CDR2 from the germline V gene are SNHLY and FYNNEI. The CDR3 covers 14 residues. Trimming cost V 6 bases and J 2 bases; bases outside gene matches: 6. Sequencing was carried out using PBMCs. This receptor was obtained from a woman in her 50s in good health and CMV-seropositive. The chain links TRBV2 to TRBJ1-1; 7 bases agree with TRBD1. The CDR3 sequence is CASSEQGLNTEAFF. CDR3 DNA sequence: TGTGCCAGCAGCGAACAGGGGCTAAACACTGAAGCTTTCTTT.